This T cell receptor (beta chain) appears in the sequencing data of a study of blood T cell repertoires in COVID-19. The method was immunoSEQ multiplex PCR; TCRdb's version includes in-frame clones alone and lacks a portion of them. This sample yields approximately 150,000 clones, of which over 75% are seen a single time; approximately 1.8% belongs to the top ten. The ends were cut back, 5 bases at V and 1 base at J, with 12 bases in the middle. Germline loops: CDR1 MNHEY, CDR2 SVGAGI. The CDR3 covers 14 residues. The sequence was collected from a man between 65 and 80 years old with acute or convalescent COVID-19. V and J are TRBV6-5 and TRBJ2-7, with TRBD1 as a possible D gene (5 bases). Sequencing was carried out using peripheral blood. The DNA of the CDR3 is TGTGCCAGCAGTCAGACAGTTATTTCCTACGAGCAGTACTTC. This translates into CASSQTVISYEQYF.